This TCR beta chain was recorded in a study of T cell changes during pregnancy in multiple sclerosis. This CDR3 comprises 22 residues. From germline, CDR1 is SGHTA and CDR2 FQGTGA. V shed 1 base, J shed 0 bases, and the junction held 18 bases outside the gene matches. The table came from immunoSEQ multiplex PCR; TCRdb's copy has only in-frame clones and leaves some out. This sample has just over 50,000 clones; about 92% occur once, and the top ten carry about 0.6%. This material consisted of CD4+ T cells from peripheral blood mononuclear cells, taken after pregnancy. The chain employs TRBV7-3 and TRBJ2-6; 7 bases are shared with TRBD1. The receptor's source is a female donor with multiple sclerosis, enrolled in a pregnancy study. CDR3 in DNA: TGTGCCAGCAGCTTAAGCGGGTCGGTGATAGGGGGCCTCATCTCTGGGGCCAACGTCCTGACTTTC. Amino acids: CASSLSGSVIGGLISGANVLTF.